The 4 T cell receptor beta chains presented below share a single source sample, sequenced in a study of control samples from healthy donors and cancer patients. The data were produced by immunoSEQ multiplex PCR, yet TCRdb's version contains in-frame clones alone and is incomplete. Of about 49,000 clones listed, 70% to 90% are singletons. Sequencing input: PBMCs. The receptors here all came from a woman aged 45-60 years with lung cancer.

The CDR3 coding sequence is TGTGCCAGCAGCCAGTTGGACAGGGCGTACAATGAGCAGTTCTTC. Its translation: CASSQLDRAYNEQFF. The chain combines TRBV11-3 with TRBJ2-1, with 8 bases identical to TRBD1. Germline CDR1 reads SGHNT; CDR2 reads YENEEA. The CDR3 spans 15 residues. Trimming cost V 5 bases and J 4 bases; bases outside gene matches: 7.

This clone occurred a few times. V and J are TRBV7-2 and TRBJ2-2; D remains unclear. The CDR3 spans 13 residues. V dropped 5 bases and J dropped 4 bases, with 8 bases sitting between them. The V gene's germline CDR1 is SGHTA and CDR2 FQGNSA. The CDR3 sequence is CASSALVTGELFF. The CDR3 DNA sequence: TGTGCCAGCAGCGCATTGGTCACCGGGGAGCTGTTTTTT. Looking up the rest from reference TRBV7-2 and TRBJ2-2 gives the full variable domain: GAGVSQSPSNKVTEKGKDVELRCDPISGHTALYWYRQSLGQGLEFLIYFQGNSAPDKSGLPSDRFSAERTGGSVSTLTIQRTQQEDSAVYLCASSALVTGELFFGEGSRLTVL.

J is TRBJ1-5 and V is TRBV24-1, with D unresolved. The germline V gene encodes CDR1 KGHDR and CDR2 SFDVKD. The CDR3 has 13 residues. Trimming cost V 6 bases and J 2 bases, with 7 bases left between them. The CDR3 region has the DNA TGTGCCACCAGTCTCAGCGGCAATCAGCCCCAGCATTTT. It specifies CATSLSGNQPQHF.

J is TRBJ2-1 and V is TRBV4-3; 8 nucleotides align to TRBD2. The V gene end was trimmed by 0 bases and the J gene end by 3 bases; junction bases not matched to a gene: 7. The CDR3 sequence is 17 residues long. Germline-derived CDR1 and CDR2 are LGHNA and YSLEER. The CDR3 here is CASSQDPPGGLYNEQFF. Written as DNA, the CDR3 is TGCGCCAGCAGCCAAGATCCCCCGGGGGGGCTCTACAATGAGCAGTTCTTC.